This is a list of T cell receptor beta chains from one sample in a study of radiotherapy plus CTLA-4 blockade in lung cancer. Clones were sequenced by immunoSEQ multiplex PCR, and TCRdb holds only the in-frame ones, with some missing. Of about 83,000 clones listed, around 79% are singletons. The sample was peripheral blood, taken from a patient treated with radiotherapy plus ipilimumab. These receptors were obtained from a human donor with non-small cell lung cancer who had a partial response to radiotherapy plus ipilimumab. Some clones in this sample may be carry-over from other donors' samples. The CDR3 runs from the conserved cysteine through the conserved F or W. D genes are given only for firm matches. Clone size appears in some rows only: once, few, many, or a class for an expanded clone.

clone_size j_call v_call d_call cdr3_nt cdr3_aa
- TRBJ1-2 TRBV30 TRBD1 TGTGCCTGGAGTGGGCAGGGGGATGGCTACACCTTC CAWSGQGDGYTF
- TRBJ2-7 TRBV7-2 TRBD1 TGTGCCAGCAGCCCCGGGGACAGGGTATACGAGCAGTACTTC CASSPGDRVYEQYF
- TRBJ2-7 TRBV5-5 - TGTGCCAGCAGCCAAAGCAACTACGAGCAGTACTTC CASSQSNYEQYF
few TRBJ1-4 TRBV9 - TGTGCCAGCAGCGTATTTAGCGGGGATAGAGAAAAACTGTTTTTT CASSVFSGDREKLFF
- TRBJ2-7 TRBV5-4 - TGTGCCAGCAGCGTAAACTCCTACGAGCAGTACTTC CASSVNSYEQYF
- TRBJ2-5 TRBV29-1 TRBD2 TGCAGCGTTGAAAGGCCTTTAGCGGGAGCGGAGACCCAGTACTTC CSVERPLAGAETQYF
- TRBJ1-3 TRBV11-3 - TGTGCCAGCAGCCCCCGGGACATGAGATTCTCTGGAAACACCATATATTTT CASSPRDMRFSGNTIYF
- TRBJ2-7 TRBV6-5 TRBD1 TGTGCCAGCAGCTCTATAAGGACAGGGGTGGACGAGCAGTACTTC CASSSIRTGVDEQYF
few TRBJ1-2 TRBV2 TRBD1 TGTGCCAGCAGTGGGGACAGGAACTATGGCTACACCTTC CASSGDRNYGYTF
- TRBJ2-5 TRBV7-9 TRBD2 TGTGCCAGCAGCTCCGCTAGCGGTCCATTGGAGACCCAGTACTTC CASSSASGPLETQYF
- TRBJ2-3 TRBV5-4 TRBD2 TGTGCCAGCAGCTTGGCCGGAGCTAGCGGGAGGAGTACGCAGTATTTT CASSLAGASGRSTQYF
- TRBJ2-5 TRBV15 - TGTGCCACCAGCAGCCACAGGGATGTTCAGACCCAGTACTTC CATSSHRDVQTQYF
once TRBJ2-7 TRBV28 TRBD1 TGTGCCAGCAGAAGGACAGGGACGTACGAGCAGTACTTC CASRRTGTYEQYF
few TRBJ1-5 TRBV18 - TGTGCCAGCTCACTTGGGGGGGACAATCAGCCCCAGCATTTT CASSLGGDNQPQHF
- TRBJ2-7 TRBV2 TRBD1 TGTGCCAGCAGTGAATCGACAGGGTCCTACGAGCAGTACTTC CASSESTGSYEQYF
- TRBJ2-7 TRBV9 - TGTGCCAGCAGCGTAGTACCCCCTCTTACAACTAGCTACGAGCAGTACTTC CASSVVPPLTTSYEQYF
- TRBJ2-7 TRBV6-6 TRBD1 TGTGCCAGCAGTCCGACAGGGGGTATCGGATTGCAGTACTTC CASSPTGGIGLQYF
- TRBJ1-6 TRBV4-3 - TGCGCCAGCAGCCAAGATGGGGTCGGCAGGGATTCACCCCTCCACTTT CASSQDGVGRDSPLHF
- TRBJ1-1 TRBV2 - TGTGCCAGCAGTGCCGACGTGGGAGTAGAAGCTTTCTTT CASSADVGVEAFF
- TRBJ2-7 TRBV27 TRBD1 TGTGCCAGCAGTCCCTACCTCGTCGACAGGGGCTACGAGCAGTACTTC CASSPYLVDRGYEQYF
- TRBJ1-5 TRBV5-5 - TGTGCCAGCAGCTTGGGCGCGAATCAGCCCCAGCATTTT CASSLGANQPQHF
- TRBJ2-3 TRBV11-2 TRBD2 TGTGCCAGCAGCGTCTCTAGCGGTAGCACAGATACGCAGTATTTT CASSVSSGSTDTQYF
- TRBJ2-6 TRBV28 - TGTGCCAGCAACAACAGGGCTGGGGCCAACGTCCTGACTTTC CASNNRAGANVLTF
few TRBJ2-7 TRBV7-2 - TGTGCCAGCAGCATATCCTACGAGCAGTACTTC CASSISYEQYF
- TRBJ2-3 TRBV7-3 - TGTGCCAGCAGCTTAGGGCAGTTCGCAGATACGCAGTATTTT CASSLGQFADTQYF
few TRBJ2-7 TRBV18 - TGTGCCAGCTCACATGACAGCTACGAGCAGTACTTC CASSHDSYEQYF
- TRBJ1-1 TRBV6-6 - TGTGCCAGCACCCTTGACAGGAACACTGAAGCTTTCTTT CASTLDRNTEAFF
- TRBJ1-2 TRBV28 - TGTGCCAGCAGTTACAGGATGGGGGGCTACACCTTC CASSYRMGGYTF
- TRBJ2-3 TRBV18 TRBD1 TGTGCCAGCTCACCGATATATGCGGGACAGGGCGCAGATACGCAGTATTTT CASSPIYAGQGADTQYF
few TRBJ2-2 TRBV4-3 - TGCGCCAGCAGCCGAGGCGGGGGCGGGGGTACCGGGGAGCTGTTTTTT CASSRGGGGGTGELFF
- TRBJ2-7 TRBV6-1 TRBD1 TGTGCCACCGTCCCGGACAGGGCCGGCGAGCAGTACTTC CATVPDRAGEQYF
- TRBJ1-6 TRBV9 - TGTGCCAGCAGCGTAGGACACGTCGATAATTCACCCCTCCACTTT CASSVGHVDNSPLHF
- TRBJ1-4 TRBV6-1 - TGTGCCAGCAGGGGCGGGGAAAAACTGTTTTTT CASRGGEKLFF
- TRBJ2-1 TRBV7-2 TRBD1 TGTGCCAGCAGCCCACAGGGGCGATACAATGAGCAGTTCTTC CASSPQGRYNEQFF
- TRBJ2-7 TRBV6-5 TRBD1 TGTGCCAGCAGTTACACCTCGACAGGGATTGGTTACGAGCAGTACTTC CASSYTSTGIGYEQYF
- TRBJ2-7 TRBV18 TRBD1 TGTGCCAGCTCACCGGGACAGAAAGAGCAGTACTTC CASSPGQKEQYF
few TRBJ1-2 TRBV18 TRBD1 TGTGCCAGCTCACCTCCGGACAGGGAGGACGGCTACACCTTC CASSPPDREDGYTF
- TRBJ2-3 TRBV18 - TGTGCCAGCTCACCAATGAGAGGCACCAACTCAGATACGCAGTATTTT CASSPMRGTNSDTQYF
once TRBJ2-5 TRBV28 - TGTGCCAGCAGTCCAAAAAGGAAGGGGGAGACCCAGTACTTC CASSPKRKGETQYF
- TRBJ2-1 TRBV29-1 - TGCAGCGTTAGGAGGGGATCAGAAGAGCAGTTCTTC CSVRRGSEEQFF
few TRBJ2-6 TRBV28 TRBD1 TGTGCCAGCAGTTCGCACTTAGGGGGCGCTGGGGCCAACGTCCTGACTTTC CASSSHLGGAGANVLTF
few TRBJ1-1 TRBV7-2 - TGTGCCAGCAGCTTGACAGAAGAGACTGAAGCTTTCTTT CASSLTEETEAFF
few TRBJ1-4 TRBV7-2 - TGTGCCAGCAGACGTGTAGCGAGTAATAATGAAAAACTGTTTTTT CASRRVASNNEKLFF
- TRBJ2-7 TRBV5-1 - TGCGCCAGCAGCTCAAATCAACAGGGCAGCTACGAGCAGTACTTC CASSSNQQGSYEQYF
- TRBJ2-3 TRBV6-1 - TGTGCCAGCAGTGAACCAGGATTCTCCACAGATACGCAGTATTTT CASSEPGFSTDTQYF
once TRBJ1-2 TRBV27 TRBD1 TGTGCCAGCAGTTTATTTGGGACAGGTGACTATGGCTACACCTTC CASSLFGTGDYGYTF
- TRBJ2-1 TRBV28 TRBD2 TGTGCCAGCAGTCGTAGCGGGCCCCCCTACAATGAGCAGTTCTTC CASSRSGPPYNEQFF
- TRBJ2-7 TRBV5-1 TRBD1 TGCGCCAGCAGCCCCGACCGGGACAGGGGCTACGAGCAGTACTTC CASSPDRDRGYEQYF
- TRBJ1-1 TRBV5-1 - TGCGCCAGCAGCCTCCAAGTTAGTGGCACTGAAGCTTTCTTT CASSLQVSGTEAFF
once TRBJ2-1 TRBV29-1 TRBD2 TGCAGCGTGGCCACTAGCGGGGTTTCTAATGAGCAGTTCTTC CSVATSGVSNEQFF
- TRBJ2-5 TRBV5-4 TRBD2 TGTGCCAGCAGCTTACTTAGCGGGAGGGCCCAAGAGACCCAGTACTTC CASSLLSGRAQETQYF
- TRBJ2-1 TRBV6-4 TRBD2 TGTGCCAGCAGCGTTGTGGGGACTAGTTTCAATGAGCAGTTCTTC CASSVVGTSFNEQFF
- TRBJ2-7 TRBV6-1 TRBD2 TGTGCCAGCAGTCAATTAGCGGGAGGGACAGTGCAGTACTTC CASSQLAGGTVQYF
- TRBJ1-4 TRBV5-4 - TGTGCCAGCAGCCCACGGGCAGGGACTAATGAAAAACTGTTTTTT CASSPRAGTNEKLFF
few TRBJ2-7 TRBV2 - TGTGCCAGCAGCCAGGGTTTTGTGAACGAGCAGTACTTC CASSQGFVNEQYF
- TRBJ2-2 TRBV5-1 - TGCGCCAGCAGCTTGGTAACCTTAGTCACCGGGGAGCTGTTTTTT CASSLVTLVTGELFF
few TRBJ2-1 TRBV21-1 - TGTGCCAGCAGCAAAGCTACAGAATACAATGAGCAGTTCTTC CASSKATEYNEQFF
- TRBJ1-3 TRBV7-9 - TGTGCCAGCAACAACCAGCGCACTGGAAACACCATATATTTT CASNNQRTGNTIYF
- TRBJ1-5 TRBV13 TRBD1 TGTGCCAGCAGCGCCCGACAGGGAGATCAGCCCCAGCATTTT CASSARQGDQPQHF
- TRBJ1-2 TRBV13 - TGTGCCAGCAGCTCAGCGGGGGCATATGGCTACACCTTC CASSSAGAYGYTF